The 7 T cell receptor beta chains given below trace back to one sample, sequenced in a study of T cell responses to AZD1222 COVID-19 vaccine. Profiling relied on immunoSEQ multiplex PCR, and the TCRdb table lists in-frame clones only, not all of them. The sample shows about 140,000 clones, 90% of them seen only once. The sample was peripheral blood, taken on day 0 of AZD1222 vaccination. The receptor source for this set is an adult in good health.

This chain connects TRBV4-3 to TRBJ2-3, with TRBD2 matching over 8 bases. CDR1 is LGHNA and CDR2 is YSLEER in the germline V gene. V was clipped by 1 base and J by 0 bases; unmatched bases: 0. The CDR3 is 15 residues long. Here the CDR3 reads CASSQVAGSTDTQYF. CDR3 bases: TGCGCCAGCAGCCAAGTAGCGGGGAGCACAGATACGCAGTATTTT.

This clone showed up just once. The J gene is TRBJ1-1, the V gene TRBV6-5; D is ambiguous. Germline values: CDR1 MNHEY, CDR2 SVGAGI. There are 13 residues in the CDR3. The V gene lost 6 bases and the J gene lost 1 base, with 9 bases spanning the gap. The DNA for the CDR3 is TGTGCCAGCAGCAGCTCGGGGAACACTGAAGCTTTCTTT. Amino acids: CASSSSGNTEAFF.

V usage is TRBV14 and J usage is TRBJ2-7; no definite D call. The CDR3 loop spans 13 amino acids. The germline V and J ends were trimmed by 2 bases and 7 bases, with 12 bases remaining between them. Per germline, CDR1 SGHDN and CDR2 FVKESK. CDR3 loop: CASSQTFPGEQYF. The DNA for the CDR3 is TGTGCCAGCAGCCAAACCTTTCCCGGGGAGCAGTACTTC. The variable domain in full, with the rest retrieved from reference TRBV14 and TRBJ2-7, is EAGVTQFPSHSVIEKGQTVTLRCDPISGHDNLYWYRRVMGKEIKFLLHFVKESKQDESGMPNNRFLAERTGGTYSTLKVQPAELEDSGVYFCASSQTFPGEQYFGPGTRLTVT.

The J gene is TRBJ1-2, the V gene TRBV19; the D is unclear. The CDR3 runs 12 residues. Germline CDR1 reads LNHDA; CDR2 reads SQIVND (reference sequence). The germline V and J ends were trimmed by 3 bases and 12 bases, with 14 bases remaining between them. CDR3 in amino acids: CASSISGPPNTF. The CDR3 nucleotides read TGTGCCAGTAGTATCTCAGGACCGCCTAACACCTTC.

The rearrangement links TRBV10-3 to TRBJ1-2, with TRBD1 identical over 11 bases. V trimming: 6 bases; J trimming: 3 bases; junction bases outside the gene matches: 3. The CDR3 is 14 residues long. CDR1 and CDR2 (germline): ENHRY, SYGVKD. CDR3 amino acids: CAIRDRGQDYGYTF. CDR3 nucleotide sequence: TGTGCCATCAGGGACAGGGGGCAGGACTATGGCTACACCTTC.

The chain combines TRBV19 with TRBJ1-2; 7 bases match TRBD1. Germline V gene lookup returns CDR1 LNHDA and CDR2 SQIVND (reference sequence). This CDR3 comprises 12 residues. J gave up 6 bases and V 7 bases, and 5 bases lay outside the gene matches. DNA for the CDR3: TGTGCCAGTAAGACAGGGTTTAATGGCTACACCTTC. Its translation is CASKTGFNGYTF.

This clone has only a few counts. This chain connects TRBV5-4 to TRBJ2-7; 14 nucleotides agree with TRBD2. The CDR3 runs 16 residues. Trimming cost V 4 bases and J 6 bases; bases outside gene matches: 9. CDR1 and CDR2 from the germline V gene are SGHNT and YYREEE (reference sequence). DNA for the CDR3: TGTGCCAGCAGCCCCGGACTAGCGGGAGGACTGGCCGAGCAGTACTTC. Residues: CASSPGLAGGLAEQYF.